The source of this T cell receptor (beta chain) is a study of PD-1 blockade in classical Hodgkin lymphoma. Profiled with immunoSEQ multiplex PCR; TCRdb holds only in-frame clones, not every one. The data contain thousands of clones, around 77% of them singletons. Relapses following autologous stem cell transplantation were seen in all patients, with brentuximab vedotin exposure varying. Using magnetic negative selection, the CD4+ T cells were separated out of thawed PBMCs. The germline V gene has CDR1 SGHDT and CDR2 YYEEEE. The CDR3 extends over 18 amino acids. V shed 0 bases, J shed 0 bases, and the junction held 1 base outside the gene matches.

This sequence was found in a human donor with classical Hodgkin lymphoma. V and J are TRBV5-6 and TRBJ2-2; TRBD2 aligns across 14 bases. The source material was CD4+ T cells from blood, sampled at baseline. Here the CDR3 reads CASSLGLAGGTNTGELFF. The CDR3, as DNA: TGTGCCAGCAGCTTGGGACTAGCGGGGGGGACGAACACCGGGGAGCTGTTTTTT.